This TCR beta chain originates from a study of T-cell reconstitution after alpha-beta-depleted transplantation in children. Germline-derived CDR1 and CDR2 are WNHNN and SYGVQD (reference sequence). The CDR3 length is 22 residues. V was pared by 5 bases and J by 1 base, with 21 bases of the junction left unmatched. The TCRbeta library incorporated unique molecular identifiers. TCRdb itself ran the PCR reads through MiXCR, one entry per CDR3 protein. In the table there are around 100,000 distinct CDR3 sequences, approximately 5.4% of which are singletons. This rearrangement joins TRBV10-1 to TRBJ2-6, with 9 bases aligning to TRBD1. The clonotype originates from a female patient aged 2-15 years who had a stem cell transplant for Fanconi anemia, so the T cells may come from the graft donor. Sequenced here: PBMCs, mostly from graft donor cells, sampled 60 days after TCRalphabeta/CD19-depleted stem cell transplant. This CDR3 is CASSLSFPLPGQGSSGANVLTF. The DNA of the CDR3 is TGCGCCAGCAGTCTGAGCTTCCCCTTGCCGGGACAGGGTAGTTCTGGGGCCAACGTCCTGACTTTC.